These 30 T cell receptor beta chains originate from one sample sequenced in a study of esophageal squamous cell carcinoma under preoperative chemotherapy. The time point here: before preoperative PTX-NDP chemotherapy. TCRdb recomputed calls from the PCR reads with MiXCR, one row per CDR3 protein. The sample shows roughly 13,000 distinct CDR3 sequences, under 65% of them seen only once. This specimen was taken from a patient given preoperative chemotherapy. These receptor sequences come from a human donor with esophageal squamous cell carcinoma. The donor label of this sample is uncertain.

In its sample, this clonotype was seen a few times. Because it lacks the conserved phenylalanine or tryptophan at the end, this CDR3 is likely a read error. No DNA is shown, since the ends of the CDR3 on it are uncertain; the CDR3 is the one TCRdb lists. V usage is TRBV7-2 and J usage is TRBJ2-1; TRBD2, the D gene given by the table, was not confirmed from the DNA. The CDR3 totals 15 residues, both ends included. Germline V lookup: CDR1 SGHTA, CDR2 FQGNSA. CDR3 sequence reads: CASSLYSAGAREQYL.

V and J are TRBV10-3 and TRBJ2-1, with D maybe TRBD2 (6 bases). V shed 10 bases and J shed 6 bases, with 13 bases lying between them. This CDR3 has 12 residues. Germline V CDR1 and CDR2: ENHRY, SYGVKD. The CDR3, as DNA: TGTGCCACCACGACTAGATCCAATGAGCAGTTCTTC. Residues: CATTTRSNEQFF.

This clonotype was seen a few times. V and J are TRBV6-1 and TRBJ2-1; 7 bases align to TRBD2. The J call is in doubt because the DNA end fits TRBJ2-7 better. From germline, CDR1 is MNHNS and CDR2 SASEGT. This CDR3 region has 16 residues. The CDR3, as DNA: TGTGCCAGCAGTGAAGCGCGGTGGGAGGGGCTAAACGAGCAGTACTTC. Its protein product is CASSEARWEGLNEQYF.

This clonotype qualifies as large. V gene TRBV6-1 combines with J gene TRBJ2-1, with 11 bases aligning to TRBD2. CDR3 length equals 15 residues. CDR1 and CDR2 (germline): MNHNS, SASEGT. The V and J ends lost 6 bases and 5 bases, in that order; junction bases with no gene match: 6. Here the CDR3 DNA reads TGTGCCAGCAGAGAGATAGCGGGAGGGAACAATGAGCAGTTCTTC. Translation: CASREIAGGNNEQFF.

A single count supports this clonotype. The chain has TRBV6-1 and TRBJ2-1; D not resolved. Per the germline V gene, CDR1 is MNHNS and CDR2 is SASEGT. The V end lost 8 bases, the J end lost 10 bases, and 12 bases lay between the germline ends. The CDR3 totals 11 residues. CDR3 nucleotide sequence: TGTGCCAGCGGGCAGACCTACGAGCAGTTCTTC. It is translated as CASGQTYEQFF.

This chain connects TRBV6-2 or TRBV6-3 to TRBJ2-3; TRBD2 is a possible D gene (6 bases). The CDR3 length is 17 residues. Germline V gene sequence: CDR1 MNHEY, CDR2 SVGEGT. Between the trimmed V and J ends, which lost 8 bases and 7 bases, there was a span of 28 bases. The CDR3 spells CASATPQIAPGGYTQYF. The CDR3 DNA reads as TGTGCCAGCGCTACACCTCAGATCGCTCCTGGGGGGTATACGCAGTATTTT.

Remarks on this clonotype: An end of the junction differs from the germline gene, which may be a read error. CDR3 DNA sequence: TGTGCCAGTCGGAATAGCGGGAGGGCCGAGGAAGATACCCAGTACTTC. Amino acid sequence: CASRNSGRAEEDTQYF. The V and J genes are TRBV6-1 and TRBJ2-5; 11 bases align to TRBD2. The CDR3 sequence is 16 residues long. CDR1 MNHNS and CDR2 SASEGT come from the germline V gene.

The gene calls are TRBV7-2 and TRBJ2-3; 11 bases agree with TRBD1. The DNA end favors TRBJ2-7, so the J call may be wrong. CDR1 and CDR2 from the germline V gene are SGHTA and FQGNSA. CDR3 length: 16 residues. The CDR3 spells CASRGQGGREKDTQYF. The DNA of the CDR3 is TGTGCCAGCAGGGGACAGGGGGGCCGAGAGAAAGATACGCAGTACTTC.

As for this clonotype: At one boundary the junction diverges from the germline segment, which might be a read error. The gene calls are TRBV6-1 and TRBJ2-4; D may be TRBD1 or TRBD2 (5 bases each). This CDR3 is 16 amino acids long. Germline-derived CDR1 and CDR2 are MNHNS and SASEGT. CDR3 region: CASSDFGGRAKNTQYF. CDR3 DNA: TGTGCCAGCAGTGACTTTGGGGGAAGAGCCAAAAACACGCAGTATTTC.

This sequence joins TRBV12-3 or TRBV12-4 and TRBJ2-1, with 13 positions matching TRBD2. The DNA end favors TRBJ2-7, so the J call may be wrong. The CDR3 loop spans 16 amino acids. The CDR3 DNA follows: TGTGCCAGCAGTCGGACTAGCGGGAGTCCCCAGGGAGAGCAGTACTTC. It is translated as CASSRTSGSPQGEQYF.

By sample share, this clonotype is medium-sized. The rearrangement joins TRBV6-1 to TRBJ2-1, with D perhaps TRBD1 (6 bases). The germline V gene encodes CDR1 MNHNS and CDR2 SASEGT. The V end lost 3 bases, the J end lost 5 bases, and 23 bases lay between the germline ends. This CDR3 contains 18 residues. The CDR3: CASSDKDGLLGANNEQFF. The DNA of the CDR3 is TGTGCCAGCAGTGATAAGGACGGACTCCTGGGGGCCAACAATGAGCAGTTCTTC.

A remark on this clonotype: A read error may account for a junction end that differs from germline. V and J are TRBV6-5 and TRBJ2-3; D possibly matches TRBD1 or TRBD2 (6 bases each). Per the germline V gene, CDR1 is MNHEY and CDR2 is SVGAGI. The length of the CDR3 is 21 residues. The CDR3 protein is CASSYSVAGGWGRGDQETQYF. The CDR3 region has the DNA TGTGCCAGCAGTTACTCGGTCGCCGGGGGTTGGGGGCGCGGGGACCAAGAGACGCAGTATTTC.

This chain connects TRBV6-1 to TRBJ1-5, with TRBD1 matching over 9 bases. The CDR3 has 13 amino acids. Unmatched junction bases numbered 1, after V lost 6 bases and J lost 4 bases. Germline loops: CDR1 MNHNS, CDR2 SASEGT. The CDR3 nucleotides read TGTGCCAGCAGAGACAGGGGGAATCAGCCCCAGCATTTT. The encoded protein is CASRDRGNQPQHF.

This clonotype has a handful of counts. The chain joins TRBV6-1 to TRBJ2-2; 8 bases align to TRBD1. After removal of 8 bases from V and 3 bases from J, the junction contained 8 bases not matched to a gene. This CDR3 region has 15 residues. Germline CDR1 is MNHNS and CDR2 is SASEGT. CDR3 sequence reads: CASVTGTGYTGELFF. CDR3 coding DNA: TGTGCCAGCGTAACCGGGACAGGTTACACCGGGGAGCTGTTTTTT.

Details on this clonotype: Sequence at one end of the junction differs from germline and may be a read error. The chain is built from TRBV6-1 and TRBJ2-4; D is unresolved. The J call is doubtful: the DNA matches TRBJ2-3 better. CDR1 and CDR2 from the germline V gene are MNHNS and SASEGT. This CDR3 is built from 16 residues. CDR3 DNA: TGTGCCAGCAGTGACGAGGAATGGGCTGCCGAGGATATGCAGTATTTT. Its translation: CASSDEEWAAEDMQYF.

This clonotype was seen ten or more times. The rearrangement links TRBV7-6 to TRBJ1-1; TRBD1 agrees at 8 bases. Germline V gene sequence: CDR1 SGHVS, CDR2 FNYEAQ. This CDR3 contains 13 residues. The ends lost 5 bases at V and 5 bases at J; junction bases unmatched: 4. CDR3 nucleotide sequence: TGTGCCAGCAGCCCAGGGGGCCGGACTGAAGCTTTCTTT. Residues: CASSPGGRTEAFF.

This clonotype was observed a few times. This CDR3 reads CASREFGGSDTDTQYF. As DNA, the CDR3 is TGTGCCAGCAGGGAATTTGGGGGAAGCGACACAGATACGCAGTATTTT. The chain combines TRBV6-1 with TRBJ2-3; TRBD1 or TRBD2 may be the D gene (5 bases each). Germline CDR1 reads MNHNS; CDR2 reads SASEGT. The CDR3 spans 16 residues. Trimming shortened V by 6 bases and J by 2 bases, and 18 bases separated the two germline ends.

On this clonotype: An end of the junction differs from the germline gene, which may be a read error. The chain joins TRBV6-1 to TRBJ2-3, with D unresolved. Germline V gives CDR1 MNHNS, CDR2 SASEGT. The CDR3 covers 16 residues. The CDR3 is CASRVREAVSNDKQYF. The CDR3, as DNA: TGTGCCAGCAGGGTCCGTGAGGCTGTAAGCAACGATAAGCAGTATTTT.

V and J are TRBV6-6 and TRBJ2-1; maybe TRBD1 (5 bases). CDR3 length: 14 residues. Germline lookup yields CDR1 MNHNY and CDR2 SVGAGI (reference sequence). Trimming shortened V by 2 bases and J by 13 bases, and 18 bases separated the two germline ends. This CDR3 is CASSYGLGQETQFF. CDR3 bases: TGTGCCAGCAGTTACGGCCTAGGACAAGAGACCCAGTTCTTC.

The gene calls are TRBV27 and TRBJ2-1; no definite D call. Trimming stripped 5 bases from V and 12 bases from J, with 23 bases between. CDR3 length: 15 residues. Germline loops: CDR1 MNHEY, CDR2 SMNVEV (reference sequence). The CDR3 loop reads CASSAKGVRNDAQFF. The CDR3 DNA sequence: TGTGCCAGCAGTGCTAAGGGTGTGCGCAACGATGCGCAGTTCTTC.

The rearrangement joins TRBV6-1 to TRBJ2-2; D is ambiguous. This CDR3 is built from 14 residues. The germline V gene encodes CDR1 MNHNS and CDR2 SASEGT. Written as DNA, the CDR3 is TGTGCGGGCCGTGAAGGTGTGGGCACCGATACGCAGTTTTTT. As protein: CAGREGVGTDTQFF.

This clonotype appeared a single time. The V gene is TRBV6-1, the J gene TRBJ2-3; TRBD2 might be the D (6 bases). Trimming removed 0 bases from V and 5 bases from J, with 15 bases in between. Germline CDR1 is MNHNS and CDR2 is SASEGT. This CDR3 has 16 residues. CDR3 sequence (DNA): TGTGCCAGCAGTGAAGCGGGGGGAAAGGGCAAAGATACGCAGTATTTT. It translates to CASSEAGGKGKDTQYF.

This rearrangement joins TRBV6-1 to TRBJ2-1; a weak D match, TRBD2 (6 bases). The J call may not be correct, given that the DNA end is closer to TRBJ2-3. Per germline, CDR1 MNHNS and CDR2 SASEGT. The CDR3 runs 16 residues. The CDR3 nucleotides are TGTGCCAGCAGTGAACGAGGGACTGTCAGTTACAATGCGCAGTATTTT. Residues: CASSERGTVSYNAQYF.

By share of the sample, this clonotype is medium-sized. In nucleotides, the CDR3 is TGTGCCAGCAGCCTCCTAGCGCAAACCTACGAGCAGTACTTC. Its translation is CASSLLAQTYEQYF. The chain is built from TRBV6-1 and TRBJ2-7, with D possibly being TRBD2 (6 bases). V was shortened by 6 bases and J by 2 bases, with 14 bases between the two germline ends. The CDR3 consists of 14 residues. Germline lookup yields CDR1 MNHNS and CDR2 SASEGT.

The gene calls are TRBV6-1 and TRBJ2-1; TRBD2 might be the D (5 bases). Judging by the DNA end, TRBJ2-7 fits better; the J call may be wrong. This CDR3 contains 12 residues. CDR1 is MNHNS and CDR2 is SASEGT in the germline V gene. The CDR3 DNA is TGTGCCAGCACGGGGATGGGATACGAGCAGTACTTC. Translated, it gives CASTGMGYEQYF.

The V gene is TRBV12-3 or TRBV12-4, the J gene TRBJ2-1; a possible D gene is TRBD2 (5 bases). The DNA end is a closer match to TRBJ2-7, so the J assignment may be wrong. The CDR3 length is 17 residues. The CDR3 nucleotides are TGTGCCAGCAGCCCTAGCCCCCGGGCCCTCCTAGGTGATGAGCAGTACTTC. Translation gives CASSPSPRALLGDEQYF.

The chain combines TRBV6-2 or TRBV6-3 with TRBJ2-3, with 7 bases that match TRBD1. In germline, CDR1 is MNHEY, CDR2 SVGEGT. The trim removed 5 bases at V and 2 bases at J, leaving 4 bases unmatched. CDR3 size: 14 residues. CDR3 in amino acids: CASSLGTDTDTQYF. The CDR3 DNA sequence: TGTGCCAGCAGTCTCGGGACAGACACAGATACGCAGTATTTT.

The rearrangement joins TRBV6-1 to TRBJ2-5, with a tentative D call TRBD1 (5 bases). The germline CDR1 and CDR2 sequences are MNHNS and SASEGT. The CDR3 contains 14 residues. The DNA of the CDR3 is TGTCCGAGCATAGGGGCGGAGAGCCAAAACACTCAGTACTTC. Protein: CPSIGAESQNTQYF.

V gene TRBV10-3 combines with J gene TRBJ2-4; perhaps TRBD1 as D (5 bases). The J call is uncertain, as TRBJ2-3 better fits the DNA end. Germline CDR1 ENHRY, CDR2 SYGVKD. The CDR3 is 12 amino acids. In DNA form, the CDR3 reads TGTTCGGGTTTGAGAGGCAAGGACACTCAGTATTTT. Its protein product is CSGLRGKDTQYF.

The V and J genes are TRBV27 and TRBJ2-1; the match to TRBD2 covers 8 bases. J was trimmed by 4 bases and V by 3 bases; bases with no gene match: 5. Germline V lookup: CDR1 MNHEY, CDR2 SMNVEV (reference sequence). CDR3 size: 15 residues. DNA of the CDR3: TGTGCCAGCAGTTTGGCGGCGGGAGGTTACAATGAGCAGTTCTTC. It codes for CASSLAAGGYNEQFF.